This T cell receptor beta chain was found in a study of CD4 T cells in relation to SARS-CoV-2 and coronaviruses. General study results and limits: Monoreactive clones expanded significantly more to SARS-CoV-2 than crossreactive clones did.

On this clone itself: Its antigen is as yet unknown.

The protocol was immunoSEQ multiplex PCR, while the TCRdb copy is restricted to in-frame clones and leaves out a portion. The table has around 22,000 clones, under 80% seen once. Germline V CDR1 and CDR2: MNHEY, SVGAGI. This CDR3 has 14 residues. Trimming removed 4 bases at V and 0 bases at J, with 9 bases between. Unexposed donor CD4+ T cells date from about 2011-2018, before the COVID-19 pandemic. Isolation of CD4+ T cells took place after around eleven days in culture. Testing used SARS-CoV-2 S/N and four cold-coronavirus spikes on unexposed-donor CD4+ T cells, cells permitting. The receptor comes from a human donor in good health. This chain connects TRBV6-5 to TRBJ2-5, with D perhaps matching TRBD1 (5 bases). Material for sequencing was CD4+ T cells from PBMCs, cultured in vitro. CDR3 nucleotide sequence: TGTGCCAGCAGTTCCGGACACAACCAAGAGACCCAGTACTTC. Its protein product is CASSSGHNQETQYF.